These T cell receptor beta chains were read from a single sample in a study of T-cell memory formation after mild COVID-19. TCRdb analysed the 5' RACE reads with MiXCR anew, one entry per CDR3 protein. Of 400,000 to 550,000 distinct CDR3 sequences in the sample, roughly 23% were seen once. The sample consisted of PBMCs or a T cell subset sorted from them (not recorded which). These receptors were collected from an adult woman who had mild COVID-19 (a few samples of this study predate the infection). Cell type and time point are not known. CDR3s include the opening cysteine and the closing phenylalanine or tryptophan. A D gene is named only where the DNA matches it firmly. Expanded clones are given a class, and other clones once, few, many or no size at all.

clone size: many; CDR3 length: 15; V gene: TRBV4-2; D gene: -; J gene: TRBJ2-1; CDR3 DNA: TGTGCCAGCAGCCAAGATTCGGAGACACCGAGGGGGCAGTTCTTC; CDR3 protein: CASSQDSETPRGQFF
clone size: few; CDR3 length: 14; V gene: TRBV5-1; D gene: -; J gene: TRBJ2-5; CDR3 DNA: TGCGCCAGCAGCTCCCGAGGGGGGTCGGAGACCCAGTACTTC; CDR3 protein: CASSSRGGSETQYF
clone size: -; CDR3 length: 14; V gene: TRBV12-3/TRBV12-4; D gene: -; J gene: TRBJ2-1; CDR3 DNA: TGTGCCAGCAGTTTTCGGAGGGTCGGCAATGAGCAGTTCTTC; CDR3 protein: CASSFRRVGNEQFF
clone size: many; CDR3 length: 15; V gene: TRBV12-5; D gene: -; J gene: TRBJ2-1; CDR3 DNA: TGTGCTAGTGGTTTGGCTTGGAGCTCCTACAATGAGCAGTTCTTC; CDR3 protein: CASGLAWSSYNEQFF
clone size: few; CDR3 length: 16; V gene: TRBV27; D gene: TRBD1; J gene: TRBJ2-7; CDR3 DNA: TGTGCCAGCAGTTTATCGACGGGCAGGGGGCTGTACGAGCAGTACTTC; CDR3 protein: CASSLSTGRGLYEQYF
clone size: -; CDR3 length: 15; V gene: TRBV4-1; D gene: -; J gene: TRBJ1-5; CDR3 DNA: TGCGCCAGCAGCATGGAGATCTATAGCAATCAGCCCCAGCATTTT; CDR3 protein: CASSMEIYSNQPQHF
clone size: few; CDR3 length: 15; V gene: TRBV12-3/TRBV12-4; D gene: -; J gene: TRBJ2-5; CDR3 DNA: TGTGCCAGCAGTTTTTTGGGAGGCCTGCAAGAGACCCAGTACTTC; CDR3 protein: CASSFLGGLQETQYF
clone size: -; CDR3 length: 15; V gene: TRBV21-1; D gene: -; J gene: TRBJ1-2; CDR3 DNA: TGTGCCAGCAGCAACCGACAGGGAATAGTGTATGGCTACACCTTC; CDR3 protein: CASSNRQGIVYGYTF
clone size: -; CDR3 length: 15; V gene: TRBV7-8; D gene: -; J gene: TRBJ2-2; CDR3 DNA: TGTGCCAGCAGCTTAGTTGACAGCAACACCGGGGAGCTGTTTTTT; CDR3 protein: CASSLVDSNTGELFF
clone size: -; CDR3 length: 13; V gene: TRBV7-3; D gene: -; J gene: TRBJ2-1; CDR3 DNA: TGTGCCAGCAGCTTCCAGACCGGAGGGGAGCAGTTCTTC; CDR3 protein: CASSFQTGGEQFF
clone size: -; CDR3 length: 15; V gene: TRBV14; D gene: TRBD1; J gene: TRBJ2-5; CDR3 DNA: TGTGCCAGCAGCCGCCTATTGACAGGGCAAGAGACCCAGTACTTC; CDR3 protein: CASSRLLTGQETQYF
clone size: -; CDR3 length: 13; V gene: TRBV6-2/TRBV6-3; D gene: -; J gene: TRBJ1-5; CDR3 DNA: TGTGCCAGCAGGCTCCAGCCCGATCAGCCCCAGCATTTT; CDR3 protein: CASRLQPDQPQHF
clone size: few; CDR3 length: 15; V gene: TRBV15; D gene: TRBD2; J gene: TRBJ2-7; CDR3 DNA: TGTGCCACCAGCAGCAGACTAGCGGGAGCCAAAGAGCAGTACTTC; CDR3 protein: CATSSRLAGAKEQYF
clone size: many; CDR3 length: 13; V gene: TRBV30; D gene: -; J gene: TRBJ1-5; CDR3 DNA: TGTGCCTGGAGTGAGCAGGGAAATCAGCCCCAGCATTTT; CDR3 protein: CAWSEQGNQPQHF
clone size: -; CDR3 length: 18; V gene: TRBV6-5; D gene: TRBD1; J gene: TRBJ1-5; CDR3 DNA: TGTGCCAGCAAGAAGGGACAGGGGGCCCTAATAGGGAATCAGCCCCAGCATTTT; CDR3 protein: CASKKGQGALIGNQPQHF
clone size: -; CDR3 length: 18; V gene: TRBV5-1; D gene: -; J gene: TRBJ2-5; CDR3 DNA: TGCGCCAGCAGCTTAGCTGGCGTAAAGGGAGGAGGCCAAGAGACCCAGTACTTC; CDR3 protein: CASSLAGVKGGGQETQYF
clone size: -; CDR3 length: 18; V gene: TRBV5-1; D gene: -; J gene: TRBJ2-2; CDR3 DNA: TGCGCCAGCAGCGCCTATTTGACGGTATTCTCGAACACCGGGGAGCTGTTTTTT; CDR3 protein: CASSAYLTVFSNTGELFF
clone size: few; CDR3 length: 16; V gene: TRBV7-9; D gene: -; J gene: TRBJ2-7; CDR3 DNA: TGTGCCAGCACCCCCTCGAGCGGCAGGGGCCCCTACGAGCAGTACTTC; CDR3 protein: CASTPSSGRGPYEQYF
clone size: few; CDR3 length: 14; V gene: TRBV7-9; D gene: TRBD1; J gene: TRBJ1-1; CDR3 DNA: TGTGCCAGCCGACCAGGGGGCTACGACACTGAAGCTTTCTTT; CDR3 protein: CASRPGGYDTEAFF
clone size: -; CDR3 length: 15; V gene: TRBV7-3; D gene: -; J gene: TRBJ1-2; CDR3 DNA: TGTGCCAGCAGCTTCAAGGGTGGACAGCCCTATGGCTACACCTTC; CDR3 protein: CASSFKGGQPYGYTF
clone size: few; CDR3 length: 15; V gene: TRBV11-2; D gene: -; J gene: TRBJ2-3; CDR3 DNA: TGTGCCAGCAGCTCCTCGGACAGACTCACAGATACGCAGTATTTT; CDR3 protein: CASSSSDRLTDTQYF
clone size: -; CDR3 length: 14; V gene: TRBV18; D gene: -; J gene: TRBJ2-1; CDR3 DNA: TGTGCCAGCTCACCACCCGCGGTTGGTAATGAGCAGTTCTTC; CDR3 protein: CASSPPAVGNEQFF
clone size: few; CDR3 length: 18; V gene: TRBV20-1; D gene: TRBD2; J gene: TRBJ2-1; CDR3 DNA: TGCAGTGCTAGAAGGGGGTGGACTAGCGGGAGGGCGAGAAATGAGCAGTTCTTC; CDR3 protein: CSARRGWTSGRARNEQFF
clone size: once; CDR3 length: 15; V gene: TRBV20-1; D gene: TRBD2; J gene: TRBJ2-7; CDR3 DNA: TGCAGTGCTAGAGATCCCGGGGGGGGAAACTACGAGCAGTACTTC; CDR3 protein: CSARDPGGGNYEQYF
clone size: -; CDR3 length: 15; V gene: TRBV11-3; D gene: -; J gene: TRBJ2-5; CDR3 DNA: TGTGCCAGCAGCTTAAAGGGAGGGACACAAGAGACCCAGTACTTC; CDR3 protein: CASSLKGGTQETQYF
clone size: -; CDR3 length: 13; V gene: TRBV12-3/TRBV12-4; D gene: -; J gene: TRBJ1-1; CDR3 DNA: TGTGCCAGCAGTATACAGGGAGGACTTGAAGCTTTCTTT; CDR3 protein: CASSIQGGLEAFF
clone size: -; CDR3 length: 16; V gene: TRBV6-5; D gene: TRBD2; J gene: TRBJ2-7; CDR3 DNA: TGTGCCAGCAGTTGGTCTAGCGGGGGGGCCTCCTACGAGCAGTACTTC; CDR3 protein: CASSWSSGGASYEQYF
clone size: -; CDR3 length: 15; V gene: TRBV12-3/TRBV12-4; D gene: -; J gene: TRBJ2-2; CDR3 DNA: TGTGCCAGCAGTTTTCGCATACCGAACACCGGGGAGCTGTTTTTT; CDR3 protein: CASSFRIPNTGELFF
clone size: -; CDR3 length: 16; V gene: TRBV24-1; D gene: -; J gene: TRBJ2-1; CDR3 DNA: TGTGCCACCAGTGATTTGCCGGGACTCTCCTACAATGAGCAGTTCTTC; CDR3 protein: CATSDLPGLSYNEQFF